The 4 T cell receptor beta chains below come from one sample, sequenced in a study of cytomegalovirus exposure and HLA in healthy donors. Repertoires were generated with immunoSEQ multiplex PCR, while TCRdb's copy carries only in-frame clones and drops some. The table has some 69,000 clones, 96% seen once. Specimen: PBMCs. The source is a woman aged 18-35 years in good health and CMV-seropositive.

The chain recombines TRBV6-5 with TRBJ2-3; D gene ambiguous. From germline, CDR1 is MNHEY and CDR2 SVGAGI. The CDR3 length is 14 residues. Trimming stripped 2 bases from V and 4 bases from J, with 10 bases between. Written as DNA, the CDR3 is TGTGCCAGCAGTTACCGGAGAAACGCAGATACGCAGTATTTT. Its translation is CASSYRRNADTQYF.

The CDR3 DNA follows: TGTGCCAGCAGCTTAGGGTCTAGCGATACCTACGAGCAGTACTTC. This gives the protein CASSLGSSDTYEQYF. The chain joins TRBV7-9 to TRBJ2-7; D is perhaps TRBD2 (6 bases). V lost 1 base, J lost 2 bases, and 12 bases lay in between. In germline, CDR1 is SEHNR, CDR2 FQNEAQ (reference sequence). This CDR3 spans 15 amino acids.

The V gene is TRBV19, the J gene TRBJ1-1; D may be TRBD1 (6 bases). V was shortened by 4 bases and J by 6 bases, with 18 bases between the two germline ends. Germline CDR1 is LNHDA and CDR2 is SQIVND (reference sequence). The CDR3 totals 15 residues. CDR3 region: CASSRTGPSVPEAFF. Written as DNA, the CDR3 is TGTGCCAGTAGTAGAACAGGGCCGAGCGTCCCTGAAGCTTTCTTT.

The chain employs TRBV10-3 and TRBJ2-3; 7 bases map to TRBD1. The V gene end was trimmed by 4 bases and the J gene end by 1 base; junction bases not matched to a gene: 2. The V gene's germline CDR1 is ENHRY and CDR2 SYGVKD. The CDR3 sequence is 14 residues long. The CDR3 loop is CAISGQGGTDTQYF. The CDR3 DNA reads TGTGCCATCAGTGGACAGGGCGGCACAGATACGCAGTATTTT.